This TCR beta chain was sequenced during a study of CD8 T cells in ankylosing spondylitis. Whole-study findings and limits: Reported data indicate significant enrichment of disease-linked clones within matched ankylosing spondylitis synovial fluid. The study identified a TCR beta motif of fewer than 10 highly homologous variants that appeared characteristic of ankylosing spondylitis blood.

CDR1 and CDR2 (germline): SGHDN, FVKESK. The CDR3 loop spans 15 amino acids. Germline trimming cut 4 bases from V and 2 bases from J; bases unmatched to any gene: 4. About this clonotype: Its antigen is undetermined.

TCRdb processed the 5' RACE reads anew with MiXCR; each CDR3 protein has one entry. In the table there are some 290,000 distinct CDR3 sequences, around 20% of which are singletons. The source is a male donor with ankylosing spondylitis or in good health (not recorded which). Sequenced: blood, either unsorted or a sorted T cell fraction (not recorded which). The V call is TRBV14, the J call TRBJ2-3; 9 nucleotides match TRBD2. The CDR3: CASSPLGLATDTQYF. The CDR3 coding sequence is TGTGCCAGCAGCCCCCTGGGACTAGCCACAGATACGCAGTATTTT.